This T cell receptor (beta chain) stems from a study of cytomegalovirus exposure and HLA in healthy donors. This clone was seen just once. This table comes from immunoSEQ multiplex PCR, and its TCRdb copy is limited to in-frame clones, with some not included. The repertoire consists of 150,000 to 200,000 clones, with 75% to 90% occurring once and the leading ten covering about 7%. The receptor was derived from a man aged 18 to 30 in good health and CMV-seropositive. Source material: PBMCs.

CDR3 nucleotide sequence: TGTGCCTGGAGTGACGGGATAGCCAAAAACATTCAGTACTTC. As protein: CAWSDGIAKNIQYF. The rearrangement uses TRBV30 and TRBJ2-4; a possible D gene is TRBD2 (5 bases). From germline, CDR1 is GTSNPN and CDR2 SVGIG (reference sequence). The CDR3 has 14 residues. The V gene lost 1 base and the J gene lost 0 bases, with 7 bases spanning the gap.